This TCR beta chain was recovered during a study of T cell repertoires in cytomegalovirus infection. Points from the study as a whole: Pooled public TCR beta family frequency picked out CMV carriers with the relevant HLA. It was HLA-C-restricted CMV-specific TCR beta clonotypes that dominated the response ex vivo.

Note on this clonotype: What it recognizes is unknown. This may arise from a read error, as a much more abundant clone is one base away. This CDR3 fails to terminate in the conserved phenylalanine or tryptophan, so it likely reflects a read error.

TCRdb called the reads again in MiXCR, with one record for every CDR3 protein. The data hold approximately 550,000 distinct CDR3 sequences, with approximately 15% observed a single time. The length of the CDR3 is 15 residues. V was clipped by 1 base and J by 0 bases; unmatched bases: 3. In germline, CDR1 is SGHAT, CDR2 FQNNGV. The specimen was CD8+ T cells from PBMCs. The gene calls are TRBV11-2 and TRBJ2-7, with 7 bases fitting TRBD1. This sequence originates from a human donor in good health (CMV status not recorded). Some clones in this sample may be carry-over from other donors' samples. The CDR3 loop reads CASSLAAGGSYEQYL. The CDR3 coding sequence is TGTGCCAGCAGCTTAGCCGCAGGGGGCTCCTACGAGCAGTACCTC.